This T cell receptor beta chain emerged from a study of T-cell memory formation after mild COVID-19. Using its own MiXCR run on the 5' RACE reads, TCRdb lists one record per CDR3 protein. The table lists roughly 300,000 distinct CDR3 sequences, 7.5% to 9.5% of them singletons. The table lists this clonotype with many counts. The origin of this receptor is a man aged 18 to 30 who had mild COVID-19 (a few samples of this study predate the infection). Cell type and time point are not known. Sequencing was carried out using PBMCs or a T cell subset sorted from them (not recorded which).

The CDR3 reads CASSYVDANQETQYF. CDR3 coding DNA: TGTGCCAGCAGTTACGTCGATGCTAACCAAGAGACCCAGTACTTC. The chain recombines TRBV6-5 with TRBJ2-5; D is unresolved. CDR1 and CDR2 from the germline V gene are MNHEY and SVGAGI. V was trimmed by 2 bases and J by 0 bases, leaving 10 bases between them. The CDR3 spans 15 residues.